The 18 T cell receptor beta chains reported below all come from one sample, sequenced in a study of T cells in Graves' hyperthyroidism and ophthalmopathy (dated by TCRdb to about 2019). Library preparation used multiplex PCR. The sequencer was an Illumina HiSeq 2000. The TCR beta CDR3 regions were amplified from RNA transcripts. A first-round RT-PCR of the TCR CDR3 used the HTBI primer set with the Qiagen OneStep RT-PCR kit. TCRdb reworked the public reads: Q25 trimming with fastp, MiXCR clone assembly, productive beta chains retained. For every CDR3 protein sequence, its rows merge into one entry that carries the most common genes and DNA. Present in this sample are fewer than 40,000 distinct CDR3 sequences, around 53% of which were seen just once. The ten largest account for 15% to 20% of the sample. The sequencing input was blood. These receptor sequences come from a man aged 35 to 55 with Graves' ophthalmopathy.

Points on this clonotype: A read error may produce the germline difference seen at one junction end. The rearrangement joins TRBV20-1 to TRBJ1-5; D is ambiguous. Germline CDR1 and CDR2: DFQATT and SNEGSKA (reference sequence). The CDR3 has 15 residues. The CDR3 region has the DNA TGCAGTGCTAGTGTGAACAGTGCCTACAATGAGCCCCAGCATTTT. The encoded protein is CSASVNSAYNEPQHF.

Notes on this clonotype: A much larger clone sits a single nucleotide away, making a read error possible. This chain links TRBV25-1 with TRBJ1-2; a possible D gene is TRBD1 (5 bases). Germline CDR1 is MGHDK and CDR2 is SYGVNS. Trimming pared 5 bases from V and 4 bases from J, leaving 23 bases between. The CDR3 has 17 residues. The chain's CDR3 is CASSLLATAVSGYGYTF. CDR3 bases: TGTGCCAGCAGTTTACTCGCGACAGCCGTTTCCGGCTATGGCTACACCTTC.

The rearrangement links TRBV10-2 to TRBJ1-5; unclear D gene. V was cut by 0 bases and J by 7 bases, with 13 bases left in between. This CDR3 has 15 amino acids. Germline CDR1 WSHSY, CDR2 SAAADI. Here the CDR3 reads CASSESEGLVQPQHF. The DNA of the CDR3 is TGCGCCAGCAGTGAGTCGGAGGGATTGGTGCAGCCCCAGCATTTT.

This rearrangement joins TRBV10-2 to TRBJ2-2, with TRBD1 matching 12 bases. Germline trimming cut 4 bases from V and 6 bases from J; bases unmatched to any gene: 12. The CDR3 consists of 18 residues. CDR1 is WSHSY, CDR2 SAAADI, per germline. The CDR3 nucleotides are TGCGCCAGCAGTGGAGGGTGGCGGGGACAGGGGGCTTCCGGGGAGCTGTTTTTT. Amino acid sequence: CASSGGWRGQGASGELFF.

The sample holds one count of this clonotype. Sequence at one end of the junction differs from germline and may be a read error. CDR3 residues: CVSGQAGDSPLHF. CDR3 DNA sequence: TGTGTCAGCGGCCAAGCCGGGGATTCACCCCTCCACTTT. The chain couples TRBV7-3 to TRBJ1-6; unclear D gene. The CDR3 loop spans 13 amino acids. Germline lookup yields CDR1 SGHTA and CDR2 FQGTGA. Based on the CDR3 plus reference TRBV7-3 and TRBJ1-6, the full variable domain is GAGVSQTPSNKVTEKGKYVELRCDPISGHTALYWYRQSLGQGPEFLIYFQGTGAADDSGLPNDRFFAVRPEGSVSTLKIQRTERGDSAVYLCVSGQAGDSPLHFGNGTRLTVT.

This clonotype was seen at least ten times. V usage is TRBV2 and J usage is TRBJ2-3; 7 bases line up with TRBD2. The germline V gene encodes CDR1 SNHLY and CDR2 FYNNEI. The CDR3 extends over 13 amino acids. V lost 4 bases, J lost 4 bases, and 2 bases stayed unmatched. CDR3 in amino acids: CASSGGGADTQYF. The CDR3 region has the DNA TGTGCCAGCAGTGGTGGGGGGGCAGATACGCAGTATTTT.

The chain joins TRBV6-1 to TRBJ2-1; 15 positions agree with TRBD2. Losses at the gene ends were 5 bases for V and 0 bases for J; bases not matched to a gene: 2. Looked up from germline, CDR1 is MNHNS and CDR2 is SASEGT. The CDR3 has 17 amino acids. The CDR3 bases are TGTGCCAGCAGTCGGACTAGCGGGGGGGCCTCCTACAATGAGCAGTTCTTC. As protein: CASSRTSGGASYNEQFF.

This clonotype has a count of ten or more. The genes are TRBV5-6 and TRBJ2-5; TRBD2 is a possible D gene (6 bases). The CDR3 consists of 16 residues. Germline V gene sequence: CDR1 SGHDT, CDR2 YYEEEE. Trimming removed 5 bases from V and 1 base from J, with 18 bases in between. The CDR3 loop reads CASRRLGEDPQETQYF. The CDR3 DNA reads TGTGCCAGCAGACGACTAGGGGAAGATCCCCAAGAGACCCAGTACTTC. Drawing the rest from reference TRBV5-6 and TRBJ2-5, the complete variable domain is DAGVTQSPTHLIKTRGQQVTLRCSPKSGHDTVSWYQQALGQGPQFIFQYYEEEERQRGNFPDRFSGHQFPNYSSELNVNALLLGDSALYLCASRRLGEDPQETQYFGPGTRLLVL.

This clonotype was recorded only once. In this CDR3 the conserved last residue, phenylalanine or tryptophan, is missing, so a read error is likely. The chain employs TRBV6-2 or TRBV6-3 and TRBJ1-5; D is ambiguous. The germline V gene has CDR1 MNHEY and CDR2 SVGEGT. The CDR3 contains 13 residues. CDR3 sequence: CANSYVGGQPQHL. The CDR3 bases are TGCGCCAACAGTTACGTTGGTGGTCAGCCCCAGCATCTT.

The chain couples TRBV19 to TRBJ2-7, with 8 nucleotides matching TRBD2. The CDR3 is 13 residues long. The junction had 8 bases not matched to a gene; V was cut back by 7 bases and J by 6 bases. Germline values: CDR1 LNHDA, CDR2 SQIVND (reference sequence). The CDR3 spells CASKVREAGEQYF. Written as DNA, the CDR3 is TGTGCCAGTAAGGTGCGGGAGGCAGGCGAGCAGTACTTC.

By frequency in the sample, this clonotype is medium-sized. The V call is TRBV2, the J call TRBJ2-7; D is unclear. Germline lookup yields CDR1 SNHLY and CDR2 FYNNEI. The ends were cut back, 5 bases at V and 3 bases at J, with 11 bases in the middle. The CDR3 has 13 residues. The CDR3 protein is CASSFQGIYEQYF. The CDR3 nucleotides read TGTGCCAGCAGTTTTCAAGGAATCTACGAGCAGTACTTC.

This clonotype was picked up many times. J is TRBJ2-7 and V is TRBV14; TRBD2 aligns across 8 bases. After removal of 8 bases from V and 0 bases from J, the junction contained 3 bases not matched to a gene. The CDR3 loop spans 13 amino acids. Germline V CDR1 and CDR2: SGHDN, FVKESK. Here the CDR3 DNA reads TGTGCCAGCGGCGGGACTAGCTCCTACGAGCAGTACTTC. It codes for CASGGTSSYEQYF.

This clonotype is medium-sized by share. The V gene is TRBV7-2, the J gene TRBJ1-1, with D hard to call. CDR1 and CDR2 from the germline V gene are SGHTA and FQGNSA. Trimming stripped 2 bases from V and 0 bases from J, with 4 bases between. The CDR3 has 13 amino acids. The CDR3 nucleotides are TGTGCCAGCAGCTTATTAGTGAACACTGAAGCTTTCTTT. Amino acids: CASSLLVNTEAFF.

By frequency in the sample, this clonotype is medium-sized. J is TRBJ2-5 and V is TRBV7-2; TRBD2 might be the D (6 bases). V shed 5 bases and J shed 5 bases, with 15 bases lying between them. Germline V CDR1 and CDR2: SGHTA, FQGNSA. The CDR3 is 14 amino acids. Here the CDR3 DNA reads TGTGCCAGCAGCGTAACCATAGCGGCGGAGACCCAGTACTTC. Protein sequence: CASSVTIAAETQYF.

This clonotype showed up many times. J is TRBJ2-1 and V is TRBV20-1; 9 nucleotides line up with TRBD2. V shed 3 bases, J shed 6 bases, and the junction held 6 bases outside the gene matches. Germline V gene sequence: CDR1 DFQATT, CDR2 SNEGSKA (reference sequence). The CDR3 extends over 14 amino acids. In DNA form, the CDR3 reads TGCAGTGCTAGTGACTCTAGCGGGGTCAATGAGCAGTTCTTC. Translating gives CSASDSSGVNEQFF.

In its sample, this clonotype was seen many times. The chain carries TRBV6-1 and TRBJ2-7; possibly TRBD2 for D (5 bases). The length of the CDR3 is 15 residues. Trimming took off 4 bases at V and 7 bases at J, with 20 bases between the two ends. Germline V gene lookup returns CDR1 MNHNS and CDR2 SASEGT. CDR3 bases: TGTGCCAGCAGTGGTCCCCTAGCAGCCTCGGGAGAGCAGTACTTC. It yields the protein CASSGPLAASGEQYF.

About this clonotype: Because it lacks the conserved phenylalanine or tryptophan at the end, this CDR3 is likely a read error. The V call is TRBV7-2, the J call TRBJ1-6; D remains ambiguous. CDR1 SGHTA and CDR2 FQGNSA come from the germline V gene. The CDR3 contains 14 residues. The V and J ends lost 5 bases and 4 bases respectively, with 9 bases between them. The CDR3 is CASSRRSYNSPLHG. The CDR3 DNA reads TGTGCCAGCAGCCGCAGAAGTTATAATTCACCCCTCCACGGG.

This rearrangement joins TRBV28 to TRBJ1-2; the match to TRBD1 covers 11 bases. CDR1 MDHEN and CDR2 SYDVKM come from the germline V gene. The CDR3 runs 13 residues. Losses at the gene ends were 5 bases for V and 14 bases for J; bases not matched to a gene: 10. CDR3 bases: TGTGCCAGCAGTATCGGGACAGGGGGAGATCAGACCTTC. Amino acids: CASSIGTGGDQTF.